This entry lists 5 T cell receptor beta chains sequenced from one sample in a study of cytomegalovirus exposure and HLA in healthy donors. The PCR ran on 60 Vbeta and 13 Jbeta primers. Profiling relied on immunoSEQ multiplex PCR, and the TCRdb table lists in-frame clones only, not all of them. This sample has about 120,000 clones, with around three quarters found just once. The material sequenced was PBMCs. The receptors stem from a man between 50 and 59 years old in good health and CMV-seropositive.

The rearrangement joins TRBV5-1 to TRBJ1-5; the D gene is possibly TRBD1 (6 bases). Germline lookup yields CDR1 SGHRS and CDR2 YFSETQ. The V end was cut by 4 bases, the J end by 4 bases, with 18 bases between. This CDR3 has 16 amino acids. Here the CDR3 DNA reads TGCGCCAGCAGCCCGGGGGGCAGGGGTGGTAATCAGCCCCAGCATTTT. Protein product: CASSPGGRGGNQPQHF.

This clone was seen a few times. The rearrangement uses TRBV29-1 and TRBJ1-3, with D possibly matching TRBD1 (6 bases). The CDR3 spans 12 residues. Looked up from germline, CDR1 is SQVTM and CDR2 is ANQGSEA. V was trimmed by 7 bases and J by 5 bases, leaving 12 bases between them. This CDR3 is CSAWTDRNTIYF. The CDR3, as DNA: TGCAGCGCCTGGACAGACCGAAACACCATATATTTT.

The chain employs TRBV13 and TRBJ2-3, with 11 bases aligning to TRBD1. Germline-derived CDR1 and CDR2 are PRHDT and FYEKMQ (reference sequence). V was pared by 6 bases and J by 6 bases, with 11 bases of the junction left unmatched. The CDR3 is made up of 16 amino acids. The CDR3 sequence: CASSRGRTGGWDTQYF. In DNA form, the CDR3 reads TGTGCCAGCAGTCGTGGACGGACAGGGGGCTGGGATACGCAGTATTTT.

This chain joins TRBV2 and TRBJ1-4; 10 bases match TRBD1. With V trimmed by 6 bases and J by 12 bases, 10 bases remained unmatched. Looked up from germline, CDR1 is SNHLY and CDR2 is FYNNEI. CDR3 length equals 14 residues. The CDR3 protein is CASREDRGGNELFF. The CDR3 nucleotides read TGTGCCAGCAGAGAGGACAGGGGGGGGAACGAACTGTTTTTT.

The V gene is TRBV29-1, the J gene TRBJ2-7; 8 positions match TRBD1. This CDR3 has 15 amino acids. Looked up from germline, CDR1 is SQVTM and CDR2 is ANQGSEA. Trimming removed 6 bases from V and 5 bases from J; junction bases left unmatched: 15. The CDR3 bases are TGCAGCGTCAACAACTTCAGGGGGCGCAGCGACGAGCAGTACTTC. Amino acids: CSVNNFRGRSDEQYF.